This T cell receptor beta chain was captured in a study of CD8 T cells in Susac syndrome. Points from the study as a whole: The study conceded that relatively few individuals underwent its TCR sequencing and HLA analysis.

Comment on this clonotype: Its matching antigen is unknown.

cDNA came from around 0.54 to 1 ug RNA primed by random hexamers. The immunoSEQ assay covered 54 Vbeta and 13 Jbeta segments for CDR3. In TCRdb, the immunoSEQ multiplex PCR reads were re-called with MiXCR into one record per CDR3 protein. The repertoire holds just under 150,000 distinct CDR3 sequences, with approximately 94% as singletons. Trimming took 1 base from V and 2 from J, leaving 9 bases between them. In germline, CDR1 is LGHDT, CDR2 YNNKEL (reference sequence). The CDR3 totals 14 residues. Sequencing was carried out using CD4+ T cells from PBMCs. The gene calls are TRBV3-1 and TRBJ2-7; no clear D. The sequence was obtained from a human donor in good health. CDR3 sequence reads: CASSQGVAAYEQYF. DNA of the CDR3: TGTGCCAGCAGCCAAGGGGTAGCCGCCTACGAGCAGTACTTC.